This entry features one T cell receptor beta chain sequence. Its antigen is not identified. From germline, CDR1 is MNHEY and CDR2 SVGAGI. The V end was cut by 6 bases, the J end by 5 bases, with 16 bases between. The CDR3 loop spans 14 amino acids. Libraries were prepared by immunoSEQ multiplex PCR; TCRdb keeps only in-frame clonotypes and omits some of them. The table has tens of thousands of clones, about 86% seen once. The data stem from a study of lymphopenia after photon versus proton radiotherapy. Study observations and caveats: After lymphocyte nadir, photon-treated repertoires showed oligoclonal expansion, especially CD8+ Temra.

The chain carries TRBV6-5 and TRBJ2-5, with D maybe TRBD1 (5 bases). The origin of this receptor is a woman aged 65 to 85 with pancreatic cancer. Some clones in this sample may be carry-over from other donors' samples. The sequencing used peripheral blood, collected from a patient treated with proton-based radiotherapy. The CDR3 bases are TGTGCCAGCAGGCTGAACAGGTTCGGGGAGACCCAGTACTTC. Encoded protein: CASRLNRFGETQYF.